The next 22 T cell receptor beta chains were all read from a single sample in a study of regulatory T cells in long-lasting Graves disease. This sample's time point: newly diagnosed GD, antithyroid drugs for less than 3 months. PBMC RNA served as the TCR library source. Building of the TCR beta libraries involved iRepertoire HTBI primers and Arm-PCR of CDR3 regions. TCRdb passed the multiplex PCR reads through MiXCR, listing each CDR3 protein once. The data hold roughly 610,000 distinct CDR3 sequences, with roughly 15% observed a single time. These data were also filed under a second study, of T cells in Graves' hyperthyroidism and ophthalmopathy.

The sample in question was peripheral blood mononuclear cells (PBMCs), obtained at new diagnosis, from a patient treated with antithyroid drugs. All receptors derive from a woman aged 25 to 39 with Graves disease.

V gene TRBV7-2 combines with J gene TRBJ1-2; 7 bases are shared with TRBD1. Looked up from germline, CDR1 is SGHTA and CDR2 is FQGNSA. V was clipped by 6 bases and J by 3 bases; unmatched bases: 10. The CDR3 extends over 15 amino acids. The CDR3 spells CASSRGRGLDYGYTF. Written as DNA, the CDR3 is TGTGCCAGCAGTAGAGGGAGGGGGCTGGACTATGGCTACACCTTC.

This clonotype was seen repeatedly, ten times or more. The gene calls are TRBV20-1 and TRBJ1-2; TRBD1 matches at 10 bases. The CDR3 runs 14 residues. Germline V gene sequence: CDR1 DFQATT, CDR2 SNEGSKA (reference sequence). The V gene end was trimmed by 5 bases and the J gene end by 8 bases; junction bases not matched to a gene: 11. DNA for the CDR3: TGCAGTGCTGTTCAGACAGGGGGCGCTTCCGGCTACACCTTC. Its protein product is CSAVQTGGASGYTF.

This clonotype was counted many times. The chain couples TRBV7-2 to TRBJ2-3; D is undetermined. The germline gives CDR1 SGHTA, CDR2 FQGNSA. The germline V and J ends were trimmed by 3 bases and 4 bases, with 14 bases remaining between them. This CDR3 region has 15 residues. The CDR3 nucleotides are TGTGCCAGCAGCTTCGTTGTTGATGCGGCAGATACGCAGTATTTT. It is translated as CASSFVVDAADTQYF.

This clonotype was picked up many times. The CDR3 DNA follows: TGTGCCAGTAGTATCGGATTGGGACAGGGGAATCAGCCCCAGCATTTT. Its protein product is CASSIGLGQGNQPQHF. The chain carries TRBV19 and TRBJ1-5, with 10 bases that match TRBD1. The CDR3 spans 16 residues. Germline V lookup: CDR1 LNHDA, CDR2 SQIVND (reference sequence). The V segment lost 3 bases and the J segment 4 bases; nucleotides outside the gene matches: 6.

This clonotype was detected many times. CDR3 residues: CASSLGWGEQFF. The CDR3 nucleotides are TGTGCCAGCAGTTTGGGTTGGGGTGAGCAGTTCTTC. The genes are TRBV28 and TRBJ2-1; the D is unclear. The CDR3 extends over 12 amino acids. Deletions cut 3 bases from V and 9 bases from J, with 9 bases between. In germline, CDR1 is MDHEN, CDR2 SYDVKM.

The chain has TRBV30 and TRBJ2-5; 11 bases are a match to TRBD2. Unmatched junction bases numbered 8, after V lost 4 bases and J lost 4 bases. The CDR3 runs to 15 residues. CDR1 is GTSNPN and CDR2 is SVGIG in the germline V gene (reference sequence). The chain's CDR3 is CAWKMTGLAGETQYF. The DNA of the CDR3 is TGTGCCTGGAAGATGACCGGACTAGCGGGAGAGACCCAGTACTTC.

Many counts were recorded for this clonotype. One end of the junction fails to match germline, which may point to a read error. The rearrangement links TRBV6-2 or TRBV6-3 to TRBJ2-3; 8 nucleotides match TRBD2. Per the germline V gene, CDR1 is MNHEY and CDR2 is SVGEGT. The CDR3 runs 15 residues. The CDR3 region is CATPGGGPPSDTQYF. CDR3 DNA: TGTGCCACCCCGGGGGGGGGGCCGCCTTCAGATACTCAGTATTTT.

This clonotype was counted between two and nine times. This chain uses TRBV6-2 or TRBV6-3 with TRBJ1-6, with D uncertain. The CDR3 spans 15 residues. CDR1 is MNHEY, CDR2 SVGEGT, per germline. V lost 4 bases and J lost 7, with 14 bases in between. The CDR3 coding sequence is TGTGCCAGCAGTTCCCTCCAGTCAGCCAATTCACCCCTCCACTTT. Encoded protein: CASSSLQSANSPLHF.

This clonotype showed up many times. The V and J genes are TRBV12-3 or TRBV12-4 and TRBJ2-1; 13 bases agree with TRBD2. J was trimmed by 7 bases and V by 5 bases; bases with no gene match: 23. The length of the CDR3 is 21 residues. Here the CDR3 DNA reads TGTGCCAGCAGTCCTATTCCCATGCCCCGACTAGCGGGAGGCCTGGAGAATGAGCAGTTCTTC. Protein: CASSPIPMPRLAGGLENEQFF.

The gene calls are TRBV20-1 and TRBJ1-2; possibly TRBD1 for D (5 bases). The CDR3 loop spans 13 amino acids. V was clipped by 6 bases and J by 4 bases, with 15 bases between them. The germline V gene has CDR1 DFQATT and CDR2 SNEGSKA (reference sequence). The CDR3: CSADGDQRYGYTF. The CDR3 nucleotides are TGCAGTGCCGACGGGGACCAGCGCTATGGCTACACCTTC.

This clonotype was detected only a few times. The chain couples TRBV5-6 to TRBJ1-1, with D maybe TRBD1 (5 bases). Trimming left V 1 base short and J 0 bases short, with 7 bases between. Germline assignment: CDR1 SGHDT and CDR2 YYEEEE. The CDR3 has 14 residues. CDR3 in DNA: TGTGCCAGCAGCTTGAAACAGGTGAACACTGAAGCTTTCTTT. This gives the protein CASSLKQVNTEAFF.

The sample holds many counts of this clonotype. V gene TRBV5-1 combines with J gene TRBJ1-2; D unresolved. The CDR3 spans 15 residues. V lost 1 base and J lost 3, with 13 bases in between. Germline CDR1 and CDR2: SGHRS and YFSETQ. The CDR3 reads CASSLLGGSDYGYTF. The CDR3 DNA reads as TGCGCCAGCAGCTTGTTGGGAGGTAGTGACTATGGCTACACCTTC.

The table lists this clonotype with a few counts. A much larger clone sits a single nucleotide away, making a read error possible. DNA of the CDR3: TGTGCCAGCAGGAGCAGGTCCAACCCCAGTCAGCCCCAGCATTTT. It yields the protein CASRSRSNPSQPQHF. The rearrangement joins TRBV6-1 to TRBJ1-5; D not certain. CDR3 size: 15 residues. The V and J ends lost 6 bases and 6 bases respectively, with 18 bases between them. Germline V lookup: CDR1 MNHNS, CDR2 SASEGT.

This clonotype was counted many times. The rearrangement joins TRBV7-2 to TRBJ2-1; no clear D gene. V lost 3 bases to trimming and J lost 6 bases, with 6 bases between them. This CDR3 is 12 amino acids long. Germline V gene data show CDR1 as SGHTA and CDR2 as FQGNSA. CDR3 sequence (DNA): TGTGCCAGCAGCTTTAGTTTCAATGAGCAGTTCTTC. Protein product: CASSFSFNEQFF.

The chain employs TRBV7-9 and TRBJ2-5; D is unresolved. Trimming shortened V by 3 bases and J by 2 bases, and 19 bases separated the two germline ends. The CDR3 runs to 17 residues. CDR1 is SEHNR and CDR2 is FQNEAQ in the germline V gene (reference sequence). The CDR3 reads CASSFRKAAADQETQYF. In nucleotides, the CDR3 is TGTGCCAGCAGCTTTAGGAAGGCGGCCGCCGATCAAGAGACCCAGTACTTC.

This clonotype was detected many times. This chain uses TRBV20-1 with TRBJ1-1; perhaps TRBD1 as D (5 bases). The germline gives CDR1 DFQATT, CDR2 SNEGSKA (reference sequence). This CDR3 contains 13 residues. V lost 1 base to trimming and J lost 4 bases, with 10 bases between them. The CDR3 protein is CSARGGTGTEAFF. CDR3 nucleotides: TGCAGTGCTAGAGGGGGGACGGGCACTGAAGCTTTCTTT.

This chain links TRBV11-3 with TRBJ2-2, with TRBD2 identical over 10 bases. CDR1 and CDR2 (germline): SGHNT, YENEEA. This CDR3 is built from 16 residues. V lost 5 bases and J lost 0; bases outside the gene matches: 3. The DNA for the CDR3 is TGTGCCAGCAGCCAAACTAGCGGGACGAACACCGGGGAGCTGTTTTTT. As protein: CASSQTSGTNTGELFF.

The chain carries TRBV4-1 and TRBJ1-1; D ambiguous. Between the trimmed V and J ends, which lost 1 base and 3 bases, there was a span of 9 bases. The CDR3 is made up of 14 amino acids. The V gene's germline CDR1 is MGHRA and CDR2 YSYEKL. The CDR3 DNA is TGCGCCAGCAGCCAAGTTATCACATACACTGAAGCTTTCTTT. This sequence encodes CASSQVITYTEAFF.

The chain uses TRBV5-1 and TRBJ1-2, with 10 bases that match TRBD1. V was pared by 4 bases and J by 7 bases, with 4 bases of the junction left unmatched. CDR1 SGHRS and CDR2 YFSETQ come from the germline V gene. The CDR3 has 13 residues. The chain's CDR3 is CASSGQGVPGYTF. The CDR3 bases are TGCGCCAGCAGCGGACAGGGGGTTCCTGGCTACACCTTC.

This clonotype was seen repeatedly, ten times or more. V gene TRBV20-1 combines with J gene TRBJ1-2; D gene ambiguous. The CDR3 is 13 amino acids. CDR1 is DFQATT and CDR2 is SNEGSKA in the germline V gene (reference sequence). V was cut by 6 bases and J by 3 bases, with 14 bases left in between. CDR3 DNA: TGCAGTGCAGTACAGCCCCGTGACTATGGCTACACCTTC. This sequence encodes CSAVQPRDYGYTF.

This clonotype was observed many times. This rearrangement joins TRBV28 to TRBJ1-2; maybe TRBD1 (5 bases). Trimming removed 4 bases from V and 4 bases from J, with 19 bases in between. Germline lookup yields CDR1 MDHEN and CDR2 SYDVKM. The length of the CDR3 is 16 residues. CDR3: CASSSSPDIEVYGYTF. DNA for the CDR3: TGTGCCAGCAGTTCTTCCCCGGACATCGAAGTCTATGGCTACACCTTC.

The sample holds a few counts of this clonotype. This chain joins TRBV20-1 and TRBJ1-6; the D gene is possibly TRBD1 (5 bases). The CDR3 spans 13 residues. Germline V gene sequence: CDR1 DFQATT, CDR2 SNEGSKA (reference sequence). V was trimmed by 6 bases and J by 7 bases, leaving 13 bases between them. CDR3: CSAGTGSNSPLHF. CDR3 nucleotide sequence: TGCAGTGCGGGAACAGGCTCCAATTCACCCCTCCACTTT.